This TCR beta chain was sequenced during a study of T cell responses to AZD1222 COVID-19 vaccine. General study points: There were mostly white British donors and more females than males, and clonal diversity was possibly underestimated.

CDR1 is LNHDA and CDR2 is SQIVND in the germline V gene (reference sequence). The CDR3 runs to 10 residues. On this clone: The target antigen is unknown. Mismatch with germline at one junction end may stem from a read error.

The assay was immunoSEQ multiplex PCR, and TCRdb's table has in-frame clones only and misses some. The sample includes approximately 150,000 clones, about 90% seen only once; the top ten take about 1.9%. The sample here was peripheral blood, taken 28 days after the second AZD1222 dose. The receptor comes from an adult who received the AZD1222 COVID-19 vaccine. This sequence joins TRBV19 and TRBJ1-2; D uncertain. CDR3 in amino acids: CASSSRQHYF. In DNA, the CDR3 is TGTGCCAGTAGTAGCAGGCAGCACTACTTC.